These 20 T cell receptor beta chains came from one sample sequenced in a study of cytomegalovirus exposure and HLA in healthy donors. The table came from immunoSEQ multiplex PCR; TCRdb's copy has only in-frame clones and leaves some out. In the table there are about 140,000 clones, roughly four fifths of which are singletons. The sequenced sample was PBMCs. The receptors stem from a man aged 25 to 45 in good health and CMV-seropositive.

The V and J genes are TRBV19 and TRBJ2-2; 13 positions match TRBD2. Looked up from germline, CDR1 is LNHDA and CDR2 is SQIVND (reference sequence). The length of the CDR3 is 18 residues. With 6 bases clipped from V and 5 bases from J, the junction kept 12 bases outside the gene matches. CDR3 region: CASSIGTSGIIGTGELFF. The CDR3, as DNA: TGTGCCAGTAGCATCGGGACTAGCGGGATAATAGGGACCGGGGAGCTGTTTTTT.

The V call is TRBV5-1, the J call TRBJ2-1; 9 bases line up with TRBD2. With V trimmed by 4 bases and J by 3 bases, 5 bases remained unmatched. This CDR3 comprises 15 residues. CDR1 and CDR2 (germline): SGHRS, YFSETQ. Here the CDR3 reads CASSERGADYNEQFF. In DNA form, the CDR3 reads TGCGCCAGCAGCGAGCGGGGGGCTGACTACAATGAGCAGTTCTTC. The variable domain in full, completed from reference TRBV5-1 and TRBJ2-1, reads KAGVTQTPRYLIKTRGQQVTLSCSPISGHRSVSWYQQTPGQGLQFLFEYFSETQRNKGNFPGRFSGRQFSNSRSEMNVSTLELGDSALYLCASSERGADYNEQFFGPGTRLTVL.

The rearrangement links TRBV11-2 to TRBJ1-5; a weak D match, TRBD1 (5 bases). Germline V gene sequence: CDR1 SGHAT, CDR2 FQNNGV. Trimming removed 5 bases from V and 5 bases from J, with 13 bases in between. The CDR3 has 14 residues. The CDR3 bases are TGTGCCAGCAGCACTGGGCGGGGGGATCAGCCCCAGCATTTT. Translation gives CASSTGRGDQPQHF.

The chain couples TRBV2 to TRBJ2-3, with 13 bases aligning to TRBD2. Germline values: CDR1 SNHLY, CDR2 FYNNEI. The CDR3 extends over 17 amino acids. The V and J ends lost 6 bases and 0 bases, in that order; junction bases with no gene match: 6. The CDR3 is CASRGLAGRTSTDTQYF. The CDR3 nucleotides read TGTGCCAGCAGGGGACTAGCGGGGCGGACTAGCACAGATACGCAGTATTTT. Variable domain in full (rest from reference TRBV2 and TRBJ2-3): EPEVTQTPSHQVTQMGQEVILRCVPISNHLYFYWYRQILGQKVEFLVSFYNNEISEKSEIFDDQFSVERPDGSNFTLKIRSTKLEDSAMYFCASRGLAGRTSTDTQYFGPGTRLTVL.

The chain carries TRBV15 and TRBJ1-2; the match to TRBD1 covers 7 bases. With V trimmed by 5 bases and J by 1 base, 4 bases remained unmatched. The CDR3 extends over 14 amino acids. Germline CDR1 is LNHNV and CDR2 is YYDKDF (reference sequence). The CDR3 is CATSGDRDNYGYTF. The DNA of the CDR3 is TGTGCCACCAGCGGCGACAGGGATAACTATGGCTACACCTTC. The variable domain in full, with the rest retrieved from reference TRBV15 and TRBJ1-2, is DAMVIQNPRYQVTQFGKPVTLSCSQTLNHNVMYWYQQKSSQAPKLLFHYYDKDFNNEADTPDNFQSRRPNTSFCFLDIRSPGLGDTAMYLCATSGDRDNYGYTFGSGTRLTVV.

This sequence joins TRBV4-2 and TRBJ2-3; D is possibly TRBD2 (6 bases). The germline CDR1 and CDR2 sequences are LGHNA and YNFKEQ. The germline V and J ends were trimmed by 6 bases and 8 bases, with 12 bases remaining between them. This CDR3 is 12 amino acids long. Here the CDR3 reads CASRPSGGTQYF. CDR3 bases: TGTGCCAGCAGACCGTCCGGGGGTACGCAGTATTTT.

The chain has TRBV4-2 and TRBJ2-1; 9 nucleotides line up with TRBD2. V lost 0 bases and J lost 13; bases outside the gene matches: 7. Germline CDR1 and CDR2: LGHNA and YNFKEQ. There are 14 residues in the CDR3. The CDR3 nucleotides are TGTGCCAGCAGCCAAGAGTCGCGGGGGGGCCTTCAGTTCTTC. Protein sequence: CASSQESRGGLQFF.

V and J are TRBV7-9 and TRBJ2-3; TRBD2 aligns across 11 bases. The CDR3 has 16 amino acids. Trimming took 5 bases from V and 1 from J; bases not matched to a gene: 5. CDR1 and CDR2 from the germline V gene are SEHNR and FQNEAQ (reference sequence). The CDR3 bases are TGTGCCAGCAGCCCACCGACTAGCGGGGGCACAGATACGCAGTATTTT. This encodes CASSPPTSGGTDTQYF.

This clone was detected a few times. DNA for the CDR3: TGTGCCAGCAGCACCCCGACAGCGACCCAAGAGACCCAGTACTTC. This translates into CASSTPTATQETQYF. J is TRBJ2-5 and V is TRBV5-4; perhaps TRBD1 as D (5 bases). The CDR3 has 15 residues. Deletions cut 4 bases from V and 1 base from J, with 14 bases between. Germline V gene lookup returns CDR1 SGHNT and CDR2 YYREEE (reference sequence).

The chain is built from TRBV25-1 and TRBJ1-1; TRBD1 aligns across 10 bases. Germline V lookup: CDR1 MGHDK, CDR2 SYGVNS. This CDR3 has 15 residues. V gave up 6 bases and J gave up 6 bases; unmatched junction bases: 10. CDR3 sequence reads: CASSPSSDRGPEAFF. The DNA for the CDR3 is TGTGCCAGCAGCCCATCAAGTGACAGGGGGCCTGAAGCTTTCTTT.

The chain joins TRBV2 to TRBJ1-1; D not certain. From germline, CDR1 is SNHLY and CDR2 FYNNEI. V was shortened by 6 bases and J by 0 bases, with 8 bases between the two germline ends. The CDR3 totals 13 residues. In DNA, the CDR3 is TGTGCCAGCAGACAGAGTATGAACACTGAAGCTTTCTTT. Translated, it gives CASRQSMNTEAFF.

The rearrangement joins TRBV6-1 to TRBJ1-4, with 9 bases fitting TRBD1. The germline gives CDR1 MNHNS, CDR2 SASEGT. V shed 0 bases and J 7 bases; nucleotides not matched to a gene: 6. The CDR3 is 16 amino acids. CDR3 residues: CASSEARTGAREKLFF. The CDR3 DNA is TGTGCCAGCAGTGAAGCGAGGACAGGGGCGCGTGAAAAACTGTTTTTT.

Many counts were recorded for this clone. This sequence joins TRBV6-1 and TRBJ2-7; 8 nucleotides agree with TRBD1. V gave up 7 bases and J gave up 3 bases; unmatched junction bases: 5. The CDR3 totals 13 residues. Germline values: CDR1 MNHNS, CDR2 SASEGT. CDR3 nucleotides: TGTGCCAGCACGGGACAGGTCGACTACGAGCAGTACTTC. Translated, it gives CASTGQVDYEQYF.

This chain joins TRBV6-5 and TRBJ1-2, with a weak D call TRBD1 (5 bases). The CDR3 is 15 amino acids. V lost 1 base and J 4 bases, leaving 13 bases between the germline ends. Germline V gives CDR1 MNHEY, CDR2 SVGAGI. CDR3 protein: CASSYFSGGTYGYTF. The CDR3 bases are TGTGCCAGCAGTTACTTTTCGGGGGGGACCTATGGCTACACCTTC.

This clone has just a few counts. The CDR3 reads CASSLGGTGADTQYF. CDR3 DNA: TGTGCCAGCAGCTTAGGCGGGACAGGGGCAGATACGCAGTATTTT. The chain employs TRBV11-3 and TRBJ2-3; TRBD1 matches 10 bases. The CDR3 runs 15 residues. Looked up from germline, CDR1 is SGHNT and CDR2 is YENEEA. The J segment lost 4 bases and the V segment lost 1 base, leaving 2 bases of the junction unmatched.

The rearrangement joins TRBV2 to TRBJ2-3, with a tentative D call TRBD1 (5 bases). This CDR3 region has 13 residues. The V gene's germline CDR1 is SNHLY and CDR2 FYNNEI. V dropped 9 bases and J dropped 2 bases, with 12 bases sitting between them. For the CDR3, the DNA is TGTGCCAGTTTGGTACAGGACACAGATACGCAGTATTTT. As protein: CASLVQDTDTQYF.

This clone was recorded a few times. The CDR3 protein is CASSLGGYYGYTF. The DNA of the CDR3 is TGTGCCAGCAGCTTAGGAGGTTATTATGGCTACACCTTC. The chain employs TRBV11-1 and TRBJ1-2; D not certain. Germline assignment: CDR1 SGHAT and CDR2 FQDESV (reference sequence). The V and J ends lost 1 base and 5 bases respectively, with 8 bases between them. The CDR3 totals 13 residues. Complete variable domain (other parts from reference TRBV11-1 and TRBJ1-2): EAEVAQSPRYKITEKSQAVAFWCDPISGHATLYWYRQILGQGPELLVQFQDESVVDDSQLPKDRFSAERLKGVDSTLKIQPAELGDSAMYLCASSLGGYYGYTFGSGTRLTVV.

The chain joins TRBV4-2 to TRBJ2-1, with a possible D match to TRBD1 (6 bases). Germline loops: CDR1 LGHNA, CDR2 YNFKEQ. The CDR3 consists of 15 residues. V was shortened by 6 bases and J by 5 bases, with 17 bases between the two germline ends. CDR3 residues: CASSHQPGANNEQFF. For the CDR3, the DNA is TGTGCCAGCAGTCATCAACCAGGGGCCAACAATGAGCAGTTCTTC.

The V gene is TRBV6-1, the J gene TRBJ1-1, with TRBD1 identical over 8 bases. Trimming at V came to 7 bases and at J to 5 bases, leaving 12 bases not matched to a gene. CDR3 length: 15 residues. Germline CDR1 is MNHNS and CDR2 is SASEGT. The CDR3 DNA reads TGTGCCAGCACCCAAAGGCAGGGGGCAAGGACTGAAGCTTTCTTT. Translated, it gives CASTQRQGARTEAFF.

This clone was detected only a few times. The V and J genes are TRBV27 and TRBJ2-7, with 7 bases aligning to TRBD1. V lost 2 bases and J lost 4; bases outside the gene matches: 11. This CDR3 contains 16 residues. Germline CDR1 MNHEY, CDR2 SMNVEV (reference sequence). The CDR3 coding sequence is TGTGCCAGCAGTTTAGAGTGGACAGGAAAATATTACGAGCAGTACTTC. Translating gives CASSLEWTGKYYEQYF.